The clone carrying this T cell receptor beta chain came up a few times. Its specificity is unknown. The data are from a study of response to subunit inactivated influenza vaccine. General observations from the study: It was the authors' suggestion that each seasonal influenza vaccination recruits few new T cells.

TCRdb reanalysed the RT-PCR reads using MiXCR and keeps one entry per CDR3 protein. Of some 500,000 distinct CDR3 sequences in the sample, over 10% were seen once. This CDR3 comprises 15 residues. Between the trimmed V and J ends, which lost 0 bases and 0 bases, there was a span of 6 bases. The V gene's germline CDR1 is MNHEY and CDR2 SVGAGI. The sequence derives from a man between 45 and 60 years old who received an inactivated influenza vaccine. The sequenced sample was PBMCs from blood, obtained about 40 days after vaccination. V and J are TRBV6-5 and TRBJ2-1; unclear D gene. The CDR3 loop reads CASSYSESSYNEQFF. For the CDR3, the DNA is TGTGCCAGCAGTTACTCAGAGAGCTCCTACAATGAGCAGTTCTTC.